This record looks at one T cell receptor beta chain sequence and its context. Its specificity is not known. Profiling relied on immunoSEQ multiplex PCR, and the TCRdb table lists in-frame clones only, not all of them. The table has more than 95,000 clones, 88% seen once. The CDR3 is made up of 11 amino acids. The V end was cut by 3 bases, the J end by 7 bases, with 9 bases between. CDR1 is DFQATT and CDR2 is SNEGSKA in the germline V gene (reference sequence). These data belong to a study of T cell responses to AZD1222 COVID-19 vaccine. Study-level results: Spike-specific TCR breadth and depth were elevated following two AZD1222 doses.

This chain links TRBV20-1 with TRBJ1-2; no firm D call. The TCR was taken from an adult in good health. The source was peripheral blood, collected on day 0 of AZD1222 vaccination. The CDR3 region has the DNA TGCAGTGCTAGTCCGGACGGTGGCTACACCTTC. Translated: CSASPDGGYTF.